This T cell receptor beta chain was profiled in a study of monozygotic twins with inflammatory bowel disease. Researchers used template switching to add UMIs featuring a 6-nucleotide sample barcode. TCRdb reprocessed the 5' RACE reads, keeping one entry per CDR3 protein, no DNA. The specimen's table records around 410,000 distinct CDR3 sequences. This CDR3 spans 16 amino acids. CDR1 and CDR2 from the germline V gene are GTSNPN and SVGIG (reference sequence). Overall study findings and caveats: Lower sharing of clonotypes with other individuals was seen in IBD patients than in healthy twins. This was most marked in patients showing signs of disease activity.

With regard to this clonotype: Its matching antigen is unknown.

The specimen was blood. The rearrangement uses TRBV30 and TRBJ1-6. The sequence was obtained from a human donor with ulcerative colitis or Crohn's disease, or a healthy co-twin of an affected twin (not recorded which). CDR3 amino acids: CAWTKGSRAYNSPLHF.